This entry describes one T cell receptor (beta chain). Its antigen is currently unknown. Thyroid surgery took place with no prior treatment in any patient. This record comes from a study of metastatic and nonmetastatic thyroid tumors. Study context: Comparison of repertoires was carried out across blood and tumor or nodule tissue from malignant and benign thyroid patients. Study findings and constraints: Reportedly, malignant thyroid tumors had significantly higher TCR beta diversity than benign nodules, in blood and tumor.

Germline V gene sequence: CDR1 SGHTA, CDR2 FQGTGA. V lost 2 bases, J lost 3 bases, and 5 bases stayed unmatched. CDR3 size: 15 residues. Authors' analysis steps: A classifier of distant metastasis in papillary thyroid cancer was built from CDR3 differences (across clinicopathological groups). With MiXCR, TCRdb called clones anew from the PCR reads. TCRdb's processing, not the study's, gives the V and J calls here. The sample has about 20,000 clones, approximately 20% seen once. The sample was tumor tissue. The rearrangement links TRBV7-3 to TRBJ2-7; 9 nucleotides match TRBD2. The sequence derives from a female donor with papillary thyroid cancer or a benign thyroid nodule (not recorded which). Some clones in this sample may be carry-over from other donors' samples. The CDR3 bases are TGTGCCAGCAGCTTAGAAAGCGGGGGGAGCTACGAGCAGTACTTC. It encodes CASSLESGGSYEQYF.